The 17 T cell receptor beta chains below all came from one sample that was sequenced in a study of CD8 T cells in ankylosing spondylitis (dated by TCRdb to the late 2010s). Libraries were made using 5' RACE. The sample was run on an Illumina HiSeq 2500. TCRdb ran its own pipeline on the public reads, namely fastp trimming at Q25 and MiXCR clone calling, and kept in-frame beta chains. Each CDR3 protein gets just one entry, which takes the most common genes and DNA from the rows behind it. This sample has 150,000 to 200,000 distinct CDR3 sequences in its table, and around a tenth of those were observed once. The ten largest clones take up under 35% of the sample. Material for sequencing was blood, either unsorted or a sorted T cell fraction (not recorded which). The receptors originated from a male donor with ankylosing spondylitis or in good health (not recorded which).

This clonotype has at least ten counts. V and J are TRBV18 and TRBJ2-5; D gene uncertain. This CDR3 comprises 13 residues. Between the trimmed V and J ends, which lost 0 bases and 4 bases, there was a span of 6 bases. Per the germline V gene, CDR1 is KGHSH and CDR2 is LQKENI. CDR3 protein: CASSPPGIETQYF. CDR3 sequence (DNA): TGTGCCAGCTCACCACCAGGGATAGAGACCCAGTACTTC.

This chain links TRBV2 with TRBJ2-6; weak D call: TRBD2 (7 bases). This CDR3 contains 15 residues. With 3 bases removed from V and 4 bases from J, the gap between germline ends came to 10 bases. Per germline, CDR1 SNHLY and CDR2 FYNNEI. The CDR3 reads CASSEGGPGANVLTF. CDR3 DNA: TGTGCCAGCAGTGAGGGGGGGCCCGGGGCCAACGTCCTGACTTTC.

The rearrangement uses TRBV10-3 and TRBJ1-6; D is unclear. V was trimmed by 3 bases and J by 8 bases, leaving 14 bases between them. The CDR3 spans 15 residues. Germline values: CDR1 ENHRY, CDR2 SYGVKD. The DNA of the CDR3 is TGTGCCATCAGTGAAGGCGGACCGGGAGATTCACCCCTCCACTTT. It translates to CAISEGGPGDSPLHF.

The rearrangement links TRBV20-1 to TRBJ2-7; D possibly corresponds to TRBD2 (6 bases). The CDR3 contains 12 residues. CDR1 and CDR2 from the germline V gene are DFQATT and SNEGSKA (reference sequence). The germline V and J ends were trimmed by 7 bases and 2 bases, with 12 bases remaining between them. The CDR3 reads CSVRGGTYEQYF. The CDR3 DNA sequence: TGCAGTGTTAGGGGCGGGACCTACGAGCAGTACTTC.

This clonotype was seen repeatedly, ten times or more. The chain employs TRBV6-1 and TRBJ2-3; 14 bases are a match to TRBD2. After removal of 6 bases from V and 9 bases from J, the junction contained 5 bases not matched to a gene. Germline V CDR1 and CDR2: MNHNS, SASEGT. The CDR3 contains 14 residues. The CDR3 region has the DNA TGTGCCAGCAGCCCCGGACTAGCGGGAGGAACGCAGTATTTT. Its protein product is CASSPGLAGGTQYF.

This clonotype was found a few times. The rearrangement links TRBV5-1 to TRBJ1-2; D remains ambiguous. Trimming cost V 4 bases and J 7 bases, with 17 bases left between them. Germline loops: CDR1 SGHRS, CDR2 YFSETQ. The CDR3 length is 14 residues. CDR3 bases: TGCGCCAGCAGCCTCACCACGGCCTTCAGTGGCTACACCTTC. As protein: CASSLTTAFSGYTF.

This clonotype was seen at least ten times. The chain joins TRBV28 to TRBJ2-5, with 7 nucleotides matching TRBD1. Germline loops: CDR1 MDHEN, CDR2 SYDVKM. This CDR3 has 14 amino acids. Trimming removed 5 bases from V and 2 bases from J; junction bases left unmatched: 5. CDR3 DNA sequence: TGTGCCAGCAGTCCGACAGGGCATCAAGAGACCCAGTACTTC. This gives the protein CASSPTGHQETQYF.

At least ten counts were recorded for this clonotype. This chain connects TRBV6-5 to TRBJ2-2; either TRBD1 or TRBD2 may supply D (5 bases each). Germline V gene lookup returns CDR1 MNHEY and CDR2 SVGAGI. The CDR3 is 15 residues long. Trimming pared 2 bases from V and 7 bases from J, leaving 14 bases between. Here the CDR3 reads CASSYRTGTIGELFF. The DNA for the CDR3 is TGTGCCAGCAGTTACCGAACTGGGACGATCGGGGAGCTGTTTTTT.

Here the CDR3 reads CSASPGGGGADTQYF. Written as DNA, the CDR3 is TGCAGTGCTAGCCCCGGGGGCGGGGGGGCAGATACGCAGTATTTT. V and J are TRBV20-1 and TRBJ2-3; 9 bases match TRBD2. The V gene end was trimmed by 3 bases and the J gene end by 4 bases; junction bases not matched to a gene: 8. From germline, CDR1 is DFQATT and CDR2 SNEGSKA (reference sequence). CDR3 length: 15 residues.

In its sample, this clonotype was seen many times. The chain has TRBV29-1 and TRBJ1-1; no definite D call. Trimming shortened V by 4 bases and J by 12 bases, and 24 bases separated the two germline ends. Germline assignment: CDR1 SQVTM and CDR2 ANQGSEA. The CDR3 loop spans 14 amino acids. The CDR3 bases are TGCAGCGTTGCTATTACAGACGCCCGACGAGGATCTTTCTTT. It translates to CSVAITDARRGSFF. Filled out from reference TRBV29-1 and TRBJ1-1, the complete variable domain reads SAVISQKPSRDICQRGTSLTIQCQVDSQVTMMFWYRQQPGQSLTLIATANQGSEATYESGFVIDKFPISRPNLTFSTLTVSNMSPEDSSIYLCSVAITDARRGSFFGQGTRLTVV.

This clonotype was detected ten times or more. The CDR3 region is CASSLKLAGLSHEQYF. Written as DNA, the CDR3 is TGCGCCAGCAGCTTGAAACTAGCGGGCCTTTCTCACGAGCAGTACTTC. The chain is built from TRBV5-1 and TRBJ2-7, with 9 nucleotides matching TRBD2. CDR3 size: 16 residues. V lost 1 base, J lost 5 bases, and 10 bases stayed unmatched. Germline loops: CDR1 SGHRS, CDR2 YFSETQ.

This chain uses TRBV7-2 with TRBJ1-2; no firm D call. With 1 base removed from V and 7 bases from J, the gap between germline ends came to 10 bases. Germline values: CDR1 SGHTA, CDR2 FQGNSA. The CDR3 extends over 13 amino acids. The chain's CDR3 is CASSLGGAAGYTF. The CDR3 bases are TGTGCCAGCAGCTTAGGGGGAGCGGCTGGCTACACCTTC.

This clonotype appeared many times. The chain links TRBV29-1 to TRBJ1-1, with 7 bases lining up with TRBD1. Per the germline V gene, CDR1 is SQVTM and CDR2 is ANQGSEA. This CDR3 region has 13 residues. Unmatched junction bases numbered 7, after V lost 5 bases and J lost 4 bases. In DNA, the CDR3 is TGCAGCGTTATGACAGGGCGCGGCACTGAAGCTTTCTTT. This sequence encodes CSVMTGRGTEAFF. The full variable domain, its missing parts supplied by reference TRBV29-1 and TRBJ1-1, is SAVISQKPSRDICQRGTSLTIQCQVDSQVTMMFWYRQQPGQSLTLIATANQGSEATYESGFVIDKFPISRPNLTFSTLTVSNMSPEDSSIYLCSVMTGRGTEAFFGQGTRLTVV.

The DNA of the CDR3 is TGTGCCAGCAGCTTGGAGGGTAGCGGGGGAGGTGCAGATACGCAGTATTTT. It translates to CASSLEGSGGGADTQYF. The chain links TRBV5-6 to TRBJ2-3; 9 bases are shared with TRBD2. Germline CDR1 is SGHDT and CDR2 is YYEEEE. Germline trimming cut 0 bases from V and 4 bases from J; bases unmatched to any gene: 9. This CDR3 region has 17 residues. Based on the CDR3 plus reference TRBV5-6 and TRBJ2-3, the full variable domain is DAGVTQSPTHLIKTRGQQVTLRCSPKSGHDTVSWYQQALGQGPQFIFQYYEEEERQRGNFPDRFSGHQFPNYSSELNVNALLLGDSALYLCASSLEGSGGGADTQYFGPGTRLTVL.

This clonotype was seen repeatedly, ten times or more. The V and J genes are TRBV20-1 and TRBJ1-2; 8 nucleotides match TRBD1. With 0 bases clipped from V and 7 bases from J, the junction kept 7 bases outside the gene matches. CDR1 is DFQATT and CDR2 is SNEGSKA in the germline V gene (reference sequence). The CDR3 is made up of 14 amino acids. The CDR3 sequence is CSAREARTGFGYTF. CDR3 nucleotides: TGCAGTGCTAGAGAGGCTAGGACAGGGTTTGGCTACACCTTC.

This clonotype was seen repeatedly, ten times or more. The chain couples TRBV27 to TRBJ1-5, with D possibly TRBD1 on 5 matching bases. Trimming stripped 3 bases from V and 2 bases from J, with 11 bases between. This CDR3 comprises 15 residues. From germline, CDR1 is MNHEY and CDR2 SMNVEV (reference sequence). DNA for the CDR3: TGTGCCAGCAGTTTGTGGGGGGATGGCAATCAGCCCCAGCATTTT. Its protein product is CASSLWGDGNQPQHF.

The chain combines TRBV11-2 with TRBJ2-2; 7 bases align to TRBD1. This CDR3 is 18 amino acids long. Germline assignment: CDR1 SGHAT and CDR2 FQNNGV. V gave up 4 bases and J gave up 4 bases; unmatched junction bases: 15. The CDR3 nucleotides read TGTGCCAGCAGCTCCGCTCCCGCCGGGACAGTTTTCACCGGGGAGCTGTTTTTT. This sequence encodes CASSSAPAGTVFTGELFF. Variable domain in full (rest from reference TRBV11-2 and TRBJ2-2): EAGVAQSPRYKIIEKRQSVAFWCNPISGHATLYWYQQILGQGPKLLIQFQNNGVVDDSQLPKDRFSAERLKGVDSTLKIQPAKLEDSAVYLCASSSAPAGTVFTGELFFGEGSRLTVL.